This section outlines one TCR beta chain sequence together with its context. The antigen remains undetermined. The CDR3 runs 13 residues. Germline CDR1 is SGHRS and CDR2 is YFSETQ. V was pared by 0 bases and J by 4 bases, with 7 bases between. Repertoires were generated with immunoSEQ multiplex PCR, while TCRdb's copy carries only in-frame clones and drops some. The data show about 230,000 clones, 65% seen once. The source of the sample is a study of shared clonotypes between healthy human individuals. Study results and limitations: In having few donors, the study represented limited genetic and exposure-history diversity.

This TCR was sampled from a man aged 30 to 39 in good health. The chain is built from TRBV5-1 and TRBJ1-2, with a tentative D call TRBD1 (6 bases). Material: memory CD4+ T cells sorted from blood. The subset: CD45RA-negative fraction. CDR3 nucleotides: TGCGCCAGCAGCTTGGCGGACAGCTATGGCTACACCTTC. Residues: CASSLADSYGYTF.